These 9 T cell receptor beta chains share one sample of origin, sequenced in a study of chemoradiotherapy in HPV16-positive cancers. Sequenced by immunoSEQ multiplex PCR; TCRdb stores in-frame clones only, minus some. The sample holds more than 20,000 clones, just under 95% seen once. The sequences come from blood, collected from a patient who underwent chemoradiotherapy. Receptors were obtained from a human donor with HPV-associated anogenital cancer.

The V call is TRBV6-1, the J call TRBJ2-5, with D tentatively TRBD1 or TRBD2 (5 bases each). This CDR3 is built from 14 residues. The ends were cut back, 7 bases at V and 2 bases at J, with 14 bases in the middle. Germline values: CDR1 MNHNS, CDR2 SASEGT. The CDR3 loop is CASTYRWTQETQYF. The DNA of the CDR3 is TGTGCCAGCACTTACAGGTGGACTCAAGAGACCCAGTACTTC.

The genes are TRBV7-2 and TRBJ1-1; 7 bases are a match to TRBD1. This CDR3 is 14 amino acids long. V dropped 2 bases and J dropped 4; count of bases not matched to a gene: 4. From germline, CDR1 is SGHTA and CDR2 FQGNSA. CDR3 sequence: CASSLRGGGTEAFF. For the CDR3, the DNA is TGTGCCAGCAGCTTACGAGGGGGCGGCACTGAAGCTTTCTTT.

The chain couples TRBV4-2 to TRBJ2-1; D perhaps matches TRBD2 (5 bases). The germline V gene encodes CDR1 LGHNA and CDR2 YNFKEQ. This CDR3 spans 15 amino acids. The V end was cut by 0 bases, the J end by 7 bases, with 13 bases between. The CDR3 bases are TGTGCCAGCAGCCAAGAATGGTGGTCGGGGAATGAGCAGTTCTTC. Translation: CASSQEWWSGNEQFF.

The V gene is TRBV25-1, the J gene TRBJ1-1; TRBD1 matches 7 bases. Germline lookup yields CDR1 MGHDK and CDR2 SYGVNS. The CDR3 loop spans 17 amino acids. V gave up 0 bases and J gave up 0 bases; unmatched junction bases: 7. CDR3 loop: CASSEYGGGAMNTEAFF. The CDR3 nucleotides are TGTGCCAGCAGTGAATATGGAGGGGGCGCGATGAACACTGAAGCTTTCTTT.

This clone was counted only a few times. The chain is built from TRBV4-2 and TRBJ2-4; 9 positions agree with TRBD1. This CDR3 spans 17 amino acids. CDR1 and CDR2 from the germline V gene are LGHNA and YNFKEQ. V lost 1 base and J lost 6; bases outside the gene matches: 10. This CDR3 reads CASSQASTGTGRNIQYF. Here the CDR3 DNA reads TGTGCCAGCAGCCAAGCATCTACCGGGACAGGGAGAAACATTCAGTACTTC.

The gene calls are TRBV11-2 and TRBJ2-1; 8 bases are a match to TRBD2. Trimming at V came to 4 bases and at J to 4 bases, leaving 6 bases not matched to a gene. The CDR3 consists of 15 residues. The germline V gene has CDR1 SGHAT and CDR2 FQNNGV. CDR3 nucleotides: TGTGCCAGCAGCTATTCTAGCGGGCTTTACAATGAGCAGTTCTTC. It specifies CASSYSSGLYNEQFF.

This chain joins TRBV9 and TRBJ1-1, with TRBD1 identical over 9 bases. The CDR3 sequence is 15 residues long. Trimming at V came to 2 bases and at J to 2 bases, leaving 4 bases not matched to a gene. CDR1 is SGDLS and CDR2 is YYNGEE in the germline V gene. The CDR3 DNA is TGTGCCAGCAGCGTGGGGACAGGGAGTAACACTGAAGCTTTCTTT. This sequence encodes CASSVGTGSNTEAFF.

The V gene is TRBV7-2, the J gene TRBJ1-5; possible D gene TRBD1, 6 bases. CDR1 SGHTA and CDR2 FQGNSA come from the germline V gene. V was pared by 4 bases and J by 6 bases, with 10 bases between. The CDR3 is made up of 13 amino acids. The CDR3 DNA reads as TGTGCCAGCAGCTGGACAGACATTCAGCCCCAGCATTTT. Translating gives CASSWTDIQPQHF. The complete variable domain, with remaining parts taken from reference TRBV7-2 and TRBJ1-5, reads GAGVSQSPSNKVTEKGKDVELRCDPISGHTALYWYRQSLGQGLEFLIYFQGNSAPDKSGLPSDRFSAERTGGSVSTLTIQRTQQEDSAVYLCASSWTDIQPQHFGDGTRLSIL.

The J gene is TRBJ2-1, the V gene TRBV9, with TRBD2 matching 8 bases. The CDR3 spans 14 residues. V shed 4 bases, J shed 8 bases, and the junction held 8 bases outside the gene matches. Germline CDR1 reads SGDLS; CDR2 reads YYNGEE. CDR3 bases: TGTGCCAGCAGCCCCCCGGGGGGGGCAGATGAGCAGTTCTTC. Protein sequence: CASSPPGGADEQFF. The variable domain in full, completed from reference TRBV9 and TRBJ2-1, reads DSGVTQTPKHLITATGQRVTLRCSPRSGDLSVYWYQQSLDQGLQFLIQYYNGEERAKGNILERFSAQQFPDLHSELNLSSLELGDSALYFCASSPPGGADEQFFGPGTRLTVL.